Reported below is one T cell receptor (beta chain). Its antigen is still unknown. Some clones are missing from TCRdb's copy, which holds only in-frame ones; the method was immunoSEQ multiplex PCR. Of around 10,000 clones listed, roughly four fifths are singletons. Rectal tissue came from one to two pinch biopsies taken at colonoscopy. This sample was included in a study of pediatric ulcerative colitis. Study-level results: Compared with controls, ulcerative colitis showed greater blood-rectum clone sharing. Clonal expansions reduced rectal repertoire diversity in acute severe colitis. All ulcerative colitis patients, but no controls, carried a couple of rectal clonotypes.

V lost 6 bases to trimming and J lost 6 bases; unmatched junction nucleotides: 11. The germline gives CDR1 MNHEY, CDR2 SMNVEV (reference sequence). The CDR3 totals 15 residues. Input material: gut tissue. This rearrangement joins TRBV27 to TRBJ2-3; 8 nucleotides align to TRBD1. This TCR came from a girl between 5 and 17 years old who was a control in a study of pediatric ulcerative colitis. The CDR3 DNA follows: TGTGCCAGCAGGGAACTTGGACAGGGAATGGATACGCAGTATTTT. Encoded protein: CASRELGQGMDTQYF.